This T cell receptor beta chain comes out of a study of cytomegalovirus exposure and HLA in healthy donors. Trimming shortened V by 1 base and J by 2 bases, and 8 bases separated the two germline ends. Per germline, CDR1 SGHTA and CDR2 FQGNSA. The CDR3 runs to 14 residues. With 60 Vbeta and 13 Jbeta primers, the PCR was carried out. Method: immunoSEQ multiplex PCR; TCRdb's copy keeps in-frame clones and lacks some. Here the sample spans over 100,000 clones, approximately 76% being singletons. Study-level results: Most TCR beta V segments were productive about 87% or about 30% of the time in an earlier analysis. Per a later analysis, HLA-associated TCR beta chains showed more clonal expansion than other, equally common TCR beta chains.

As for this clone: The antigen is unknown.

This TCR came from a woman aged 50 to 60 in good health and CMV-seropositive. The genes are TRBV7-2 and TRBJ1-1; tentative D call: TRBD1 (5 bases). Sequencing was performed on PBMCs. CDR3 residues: CASSLGQGNTEAFF. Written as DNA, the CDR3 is TGTGCCAGCAGCTTAGGTCAGGGTAACACTGAAGCTTTCTTT.